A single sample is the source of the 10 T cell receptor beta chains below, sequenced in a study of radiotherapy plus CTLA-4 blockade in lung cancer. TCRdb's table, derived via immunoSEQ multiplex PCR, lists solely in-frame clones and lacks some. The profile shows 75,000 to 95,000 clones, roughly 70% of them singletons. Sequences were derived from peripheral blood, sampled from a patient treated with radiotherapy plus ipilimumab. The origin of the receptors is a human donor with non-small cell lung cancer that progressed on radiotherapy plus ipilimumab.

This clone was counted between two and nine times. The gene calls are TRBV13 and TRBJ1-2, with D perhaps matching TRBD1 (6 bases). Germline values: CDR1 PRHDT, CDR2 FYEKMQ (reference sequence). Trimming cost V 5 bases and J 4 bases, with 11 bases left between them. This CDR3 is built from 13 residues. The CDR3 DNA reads TGTGCCAGCAGCCAGGACAGCCTCTATGGCTACACCTTC. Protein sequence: CASSQDSLYGYTF.

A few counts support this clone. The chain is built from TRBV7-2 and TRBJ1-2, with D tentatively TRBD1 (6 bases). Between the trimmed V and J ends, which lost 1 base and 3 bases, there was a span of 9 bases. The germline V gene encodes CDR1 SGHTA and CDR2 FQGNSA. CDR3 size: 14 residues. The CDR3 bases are TGTGCCAGCAGCTTAGGGGGGGCCGACTATGGCTACACCTTC. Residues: CASSLGGADYGYTF.

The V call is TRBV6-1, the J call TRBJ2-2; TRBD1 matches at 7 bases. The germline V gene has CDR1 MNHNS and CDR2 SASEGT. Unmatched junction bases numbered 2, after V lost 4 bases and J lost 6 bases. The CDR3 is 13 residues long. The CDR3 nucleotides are TGTGCCAGCAGTGCTACAGGGGCCGGGGAGCTGTTTTTT. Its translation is CASSATGAGELFF.

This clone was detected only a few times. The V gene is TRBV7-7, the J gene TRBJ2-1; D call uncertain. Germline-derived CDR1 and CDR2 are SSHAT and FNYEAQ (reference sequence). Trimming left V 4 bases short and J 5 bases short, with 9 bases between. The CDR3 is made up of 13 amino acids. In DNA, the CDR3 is TGTGCCAGCAGCTCCAAGGAGAACAATGAGCAGTTCTTC. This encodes CASSSKENNEQFF.

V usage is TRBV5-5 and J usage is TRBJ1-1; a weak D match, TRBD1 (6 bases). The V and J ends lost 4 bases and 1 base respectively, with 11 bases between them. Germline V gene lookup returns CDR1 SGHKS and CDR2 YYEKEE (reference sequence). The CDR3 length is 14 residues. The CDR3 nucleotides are TGTGCCAGCAGCCTGACAGGCCAGAACACTGAAGCTTTCTTT. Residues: CASSLTGQNTEAFF.

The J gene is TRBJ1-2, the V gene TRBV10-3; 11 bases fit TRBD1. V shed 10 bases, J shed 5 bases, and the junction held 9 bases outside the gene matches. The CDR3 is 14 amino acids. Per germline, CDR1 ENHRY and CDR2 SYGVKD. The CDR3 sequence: CATDPGQGVYGYTF. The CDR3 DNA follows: TGTGCCACGGATCCGGGACAGGGGGTTTATGGCTACACCTTC.

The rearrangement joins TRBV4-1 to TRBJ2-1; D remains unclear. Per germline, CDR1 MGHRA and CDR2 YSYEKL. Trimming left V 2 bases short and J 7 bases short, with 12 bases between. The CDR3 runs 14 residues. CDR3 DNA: TGCGCCAGCAGCCAATGGGATTCTTCAAATGAGCAGTTCTTC. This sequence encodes CASSQWDSSNEQFF.

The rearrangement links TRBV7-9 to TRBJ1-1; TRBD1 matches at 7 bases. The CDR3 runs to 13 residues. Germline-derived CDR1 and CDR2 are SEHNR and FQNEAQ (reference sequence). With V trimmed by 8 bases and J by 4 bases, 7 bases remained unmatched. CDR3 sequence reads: CASVGGWGTEAFF. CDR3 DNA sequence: TGTGCCAGCGTAGGGGGCTGGGGCACTGAAGCTTTCTTT.

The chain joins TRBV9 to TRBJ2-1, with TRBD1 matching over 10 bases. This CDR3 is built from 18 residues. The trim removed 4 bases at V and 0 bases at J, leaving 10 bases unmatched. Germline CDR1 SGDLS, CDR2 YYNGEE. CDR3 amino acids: CASSPPRDRGVSYNEQFF. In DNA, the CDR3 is TGTGCCAGCAGCCCACCCCGGGACAGGGGCGTCTCCTACAATGAGCAGTTCTTC. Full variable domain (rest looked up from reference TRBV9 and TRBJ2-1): DSGVTQTPKHLITATGQRVTLRCSPRSGDLSVYWYQQSLDQGLQFLIQYYNGEERAKGNILERFSAQQFPDLHSELNLSSLELGDSALYFCASSPPRDRGVSYNEQFFGPGTRLTVL.

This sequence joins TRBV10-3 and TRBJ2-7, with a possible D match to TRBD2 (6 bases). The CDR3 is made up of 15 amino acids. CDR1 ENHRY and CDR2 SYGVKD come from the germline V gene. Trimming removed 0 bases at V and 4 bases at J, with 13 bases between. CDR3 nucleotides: TGTGCCATCAGTGAGTCGACGGGGGAAACTTACGAGCAGTACTTC. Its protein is CAISESTGETYEQYF.